A single sample is the source of the 24 T cell receptor beta chains below, sequenced in a study of identical twins. TCRdb redid the calling of the 5' RACE reads with MiXCR, one entry per CDR3 protein. This repertoire shows roughly 700,000 distinct CDR3 sequences, more than 6.5% found once; its top ten account for roughly 0.97%. The sample was also reused in another study, on yellow fever vaccine responses in identical twins.

The sequencing input was PBMCs. These receptors were collected from a woman younger than 35 in good health.

This clonotype appeared many times. The CDR3 here is CASSFEGDIQYF. The CDR3 DNA reads as TGCGCCAGCAGCTTCGAGGGTGACATTCAGTACTTC. The chain combines TRBV5-1 with TRBJ2-4, with D possibly TRBD2 on 5 matching bases. The CDR3 has 12 amino acids. V lost 2 bases and J 8 bases, leaving 8 bases between the germline ends. Per germline, CDR1 SGHRS and CDR2 YFSETQ.

This clonotype appeared many times. Here the CDR3 reads CASSSRGYEQYF. The CDR3 bases are TGTGCCAGCAGCTCACGAGGATACGAGCAGTACTTC. The chain employs TRBV27 and TRBJ2-7, with D unclear. The CDR3 covers 12 residues. Germline CDR1 is MNHEY and CDR2 is SMNVEV (reference sequence). Trimming shortened V by 6 bases and J by 4 bases, and 10 bases separated the two germline ends.

The chain links TRBV20-1 to TRBJ2-1; 8 bases agree with TRBD2. V was pared by 1 base and J by 4 bases, with 15 bases of the junction left unmatched. CDR1 DFQATT and CDR2 SNEGSKA come from the germline V gene (reference sequence). This CDR3 has 18 residues. This CDR3 reads CSARVIESGSWGYNEQFF. The CDR3, as DNA: TGCAGTGCTAGAGTAATCGAGAGCGGGAGCTGGGGGTACAATGAGCAGTTCTTC.

In this sample, this clonotype turned up a few times. The gene calls are TRBV10-2 and TRBJ2-7; D is ambiguous. Trimming removed 0 bases at V and 2 bases at J, with 11 bases between. Germline lookup yields CDR1 WSHSY and CDR2 SAAADI. CDR3 size: 15 residues. CDR3 region: CASSESRESTYEQYF. The DNA for the CDR3 is TGCGCCAGCAGTGAGTCAAGGGAATCCACCTACGAGCAGTACTTC.

This rearrangement joins TRBV12-3 or TRBV12-4 to TRBJ1-1; weak D call: TRBD1 (5 bases). With 3 bases removed from V and 5 bases from J, the gap between germline ends came to 16 bases. This CDR3 has 15 residues. The CDR3: CASSFGQPGGTEAFF. CDR3 bases: TGTGCCAGCAGTTTCGGTCAACCTGGGGGGACTGAAGCTTTCTTT.

This clonotype was observed a few times. J is TRBJ2-1 and V is TRBV27; D perhaps matches TRBD2 (6 bases). Germline V gives CDR1 MNHEY, CDR2 SMNVEV (reference sequence). Deletions cut 8 bases from V and 2 bases from J, with 19 bases between. The CDR3 is 16 amino acids. DNA for the CDR3: TGTGCCAGCTGGCAGGACTCGAGGACTACCTACAATGAGCAGTTCTTC. Its protein product is CASWQDSRTTYNEQFF.

This chain uses TRBV12-3 or TRBV12-4 with TRBJ2-5; 13 bases agree with TRBD2. The CDR3 spans 17 residues. Losses at the gene ends were 5 bases for V and 5 bases for J; bases not matched to a gene: 11. The chain's CDR3 is CASSRGTGLAGVETQYF. The CDR3 nucleotides read TGTGCCAGCAGTAGAGGAACCGGACTAGCGGGAGTGGAGACCCAGTACTTC.

The table lists this clonotype with a few counts. V is TRBV3-1 and J is TRBJ2-1, with 7 nucleotides matching TRBD2. There are 18 residues in the CDR3. Germline-derived CDR1 and CDR2 are LGHDT and YNNKEL (reference sequence). V lost 3 bases and J lost 0; bases outside the gene matches: 11. CDR3 sequence: CASSHTTLGGSSYNEQFF. The CDR3 DNA reads TGTGCCAGCAGCCATACCACACTCGGGGGGAGCTCCTACAATGAGCAGTTCTTC.

Ten or more counts support this clonotype. The chain employs TRBV4-2 and TRBJ2-7, with a possible D match to TRBD1 (6 bases). Trimming cost V 4 bases and J 1 base, with 11 bases left between them. This CDR3 spans 14 amino acids. Germline V gene data show CDR1 as LGHNA and CDR2 as YNFKEQ. The CDR3 here is CASSPRTVSYEQYF. The CDR3 DNA is TGTGCCAGCAGCCCTAGGACAGTTTCCTACGAGCAGTACTTC.

V usage is TRBV5-6 and J usage is TRBJ2-5; D call uncertain. Germline V gives CDR1 SGHDT, CDR2 YYEEEE. There are 15 residues in the CDR3. V was cut by 4 bases and J by 4 bases, with 17 bases left in between. CDR3 sequence: CASSPWGGPIETQYF. In DNA, the CDR3 is TGTGCCAGCAGCCCCTGGGGTGGACCGATAGAGACCCAGTACTTC.

This clonotype showed up just a few times. The rearrangement uses TRBV29-1 and TRBJ1-2; D uncertain. CDR3 size: 14 residues. Per germline, CDR1 SQVTM and CDR2 ANQGSEA. The germline V and J ends were trimmed by 0 bases and 5 bases, with 13 bases remaining between them. The CDR3 is CSVEDAGNMYGYTF. CDR3 in DNA: TGCAGCGTTGAAGATGCCGGGAATATGTATGGCTACACCTTC.

This clonotype showed up many times. The rearrangement uses TRBV20-1 and TRBJ2-7; D call uncertain. In germline, CDR1 is DFQATT, CDR2 SNEGSKA (reference sequence). The CDR3 spans 14 residues. V lost 5 bases, J lost 3 bases, and 17 bases lay in between. CDR3 loop: CSAGTDAGRYEQYF. CDR3 in DNA: TGCAGTGCTGGAACCGATGCTGGGCGCTACGAGCAGTACTTC.

This clonotype appeared a few times. The chain has TRBV20-1 and TRBJ2-7; D ambiguous. Germline CDR1 reads DFQATT; CDR2 reads SNEGSKA (reference sequence). The CDR3 runs 15 residues. The V gene lost 0 bases and the J gene lost 2 bases, with 14 bases spanning the gap. DNA of the CDR3: TGCAGTGCTAGAGATCTTGTTTCCTCGCCCTACGAGCAGTACTTC. This codes for CSARDLVSSPYEQYF.

This clonotype appeared a few times. The V call is TRBV6-1, the J call TRBJ1-5, with D maybe TRBD1 (5 bases). V lost 7 bases and J lost 5, with 15 bases in between. The CDR3 covers 14 residues. Germline CDR1 and CDR2: MNHNS and SASEGT. The chain's CDR3 is CASNRQKIDQPQHF. CDR3 nucleotide sequence: TGTGCCAGCAATCGACAGAAGATAGATCAGCCCCAGCATTTT.

The table lists this clonotype with many counts. The chain joins TRBV6-5 to TRBJ1-1; no clear D gene. Germline V gene data show CDR1 as MNHEY and CDR2 as SVGAGI. The CDR3 is 14 residues long. The V end was cut by 2 bases, the J end by 1 base, with 8 bases between. The CDR3 DNA follows: TGTGCCAGCAGTTACCGGACGGGGAACACTGAAGCTTTCTTT. Translation: CASSYRTGNTEAFF.

This clonotype was observed a handful of times. This chain uses TRBV20-1 with TRBJ2-5; D might be TRBD1 (6 bases). There are 13 residues in the CDR3. Germline CDR1 and CDR2: DFQATT and SNEGSKA (reference sequence). The V end lost 0 bases, the J end lost 6 bases, and 11 bases lay between the germline ends. CDR3 nucleotide sequence: TGCAGTGCTAGAGATTCAGGGGAGAAGACCCAGTACTTC. It yields the protein CSARDSGEKTQYF.

V and J are TRBV6-1 and TRBJ2-5; 8 nucleotides agree with TRBD1. The CDR3 loop spans 13 amino acids. CDR1 MNHNS and CDR2 SASEGT come from the germline V gene. With 8 bases clipped from V and 4 bases from J, the junction kept 6 bases outside the gene matches. CDR3 coding DNA: TGTGCCAGCCTGACAGGGGACGGAGAGACCCAGTACTTC. Amino acid sequence: CASLTGDGETQYF.

There are many counts of this clonotype. This chain uses TRBV15 with TRBJ2-3; maybe TRBD2 (5 bases). The V gene's germline CDR1 is LNHNV and CDR2 YYDKDF (reference sequence). Deletions cut 5 bases from V and 1 base from J, with 13 bases between. The CDR3 has 15 amino acids. The CDR3 loop reads CATSFTRVGTDTQYF. As DNA, the CDR3 is TGTGCCACCAGCTTTACTAGGGTTGGCACAGATACGCAGTATTTT.

This clonotype turned up a few times. The DNA for the CDR3 is TGCGCCAGCAGCCAAATTTTCCCTATCAACACTGAAGCTTTCTTT. Its protein product is CASSQIFPINTEAFF. The chain carries TRBV4-1 and TRBJ1-1; no definite D call. The CDR3 spans 15 residues. CDR1 MGHRA and CDR2 YSYEKL come from the germline V gene. V dropped 2 bases and J dropped 2 bases, with 12 bases sitting between them.

The rearrangement uses TRBV9 and TRBJ1-2; TRBD1 is a possible D gene (5 bases). Germline loops: CDR1 SGDLS, CDR2 YYNGEE. Trimming removed 4 bases from V and 8 bases from J, with 18 bases in between. This CDR3 spans 14 amino acids. CDR3 DNA: TGTGCCAGCAGCCAGGCGGGGCCGCGATGGGGCTACACCTTC. Protein product: CASSQAGPRWGYTF.

The chain combines TRBV7-2 with TRBJ2-2; TRBD1 is a possible D gene (5 bases). Germline values: CDR1 SGHTA, CDR2 FQGNSA. V lost 1 base to trimming and J lost 6 bases, with 9 bases between them. The CDR3 totals 14 residues. The CDR3 DNA sequence: TGTGCCAGCAGCTTAGTCCAGGGTTCCGGGGAGCTGTTTTTT. Translation: CASSLVQGSGELFF. Full variable domain (rest looked up from reference TRBV7-2 and TRBJ2-2): GAGVSQSPSNKVTEKGKDVELRCDPISGHTALYWYRQSLGQGLEFLIYFQGNSAPDKSGLPSDRFSAERTGGSVSTLTIQRTQQEDSAVYLCASSLVQGSGELFFGEGSRLTVL.

The chain links TRBV5-1 to TRBJ2-7, with 13 bases aligning to TRBD2. CDR1 and CDR2 from the germline V gene are SGHRS and YFSETQ. CDR3 length: 15 amino acids. The ends lost 4 bases at V and 3 bases at J; junction bases unmatched: 4. This chain's CDR3 is CASSVGLAGNYEQYF. The CDR3, as DNA: TGCGCCAGCAGCGTGGGACTAGCGGGGAACTACGAGCAGTACTTC.

This clonotype occurred a few times. The V and J genes are TRBV6-1 and TRBJ2-7; 8 bases map to TRBD1. Trimming removed 6 bases from V and 9 bases from J; junction bases left unmatched: 4. Germline-derived CDR1 and CDR2 are MNHNS and SASEGT. The CDR3 totals 11 residues. CDR3 sequence (DNA): TGTGCCAGCAGGATTGACAGGGGGCAGTACTTC. This encodes CASRIDRGQYF.

This clonotype turned up a few times. The chain employs TRBV27 and TRBJ2-2; D ambiguous. The CDR3 totals 13 residues. Germline-derived CDR1 and CDR2 are MNHEY and SMNVEV (reference sequence). V lost 3 bases and J lost 6, with 8 bases in between. The chain's CDR3 is CASSLRLSGELFF. CDR3 nucleotide sequence: TGTGCCAGCAGTTTGCGTCTTTCCGGGGAGCTGTTTTTT.